The 17 T cell receptor beta chains below come from one sample, sequenced in a study of blood T cell repertoires in COVID-19. Sequencing was performed with immunoSEQ multiplex PCR; in TCRdb, only in-frame clones are kept and a portion is missing. The data contain about 78,000 clones, 84% of them singletons. The sample consisted of peripheral blood. The receptors come from a man aged 45 to 65 with acute or convalescent COVID-19.

This chain uses TRBV12-3 or TRBV12-4 with TRBJ1-6; D is unresolved. V shed 2 bases and J shed 9 bases, with 5 bases lying between them. The CDR3 contains 12 residues. The DNA of the CDR3 is TGTGCCAGCAGTTTACCAGGTTCACCCCTCCACTTT. The encoded protein is CASSLPGSPLHF.

This rearrangement joins TRBV6-5 to TRBJ1-1, with D unclear. Deletions cut 5 bases from V and 4 bases from J, with 17 bases between. CDR3 length equals 15 residues. Germline V gene sequence: CDR1 MNHEY, CDR2 SVGAGI. The CDR3 loop is CASSTVVSSVTEAFF. In nucleotides, the CDR3 is TGTGCCAGCAGTACCGTCGTAAGCTCGGTCACTGAAGCTTTCTTT.

This chain connects TRBV5-6 to TRBJ2-7, with D possibly TRBD1 on 6 matching bases. V was pared by 1 base and J by 6 bases, with 17 bases between. The CDR3 is made up of 15 amino acids. Per germline, CDR1 SGHDT and CDR2 YYEEEE. CDR3 DNA: TGTGCCAGCAGCTTGAGTGCTACAGGGTGGGGCGAGCAGTACTTC. Protein: CASSLSATGWGEQYF.

The chain joins TRBV27 to TRBJ1-5; a possible D gene is TRBD1 (6 bases). V was clipped by 4 bases and J by 0 bases, with 13 bases between them. The CDR3 is 16 residues long. Germline loops: CDR1 MNHEY, CDR2 SMNVEV (reference sequence). The CDR3 region is CASSSRTVTSNQPQHF. CDR3 DNA sequence: TGTGCCAGCAGTTCAAGGACAGTTACTAGCAATCAGCCCCAGCATTTT.

The V and J genes are TRBV28 and TRBJ2-2; 9 bases are shared with TRBD1. The length of the CDR3 is 16 residues. V gave up 2 bases and J gave up 4 bases; unmatched junction bases: 5. Germline V gene sequence: CDR1 MDHEN, CDR2 SYDVKM. The CDR3 sequence is CASSLGNRGRTGELFF. CDR3 sequence (DNA): TGTGCCAGCAGTTTAGGTAACAGGGGGCGCACCGGGGAGCTGTTTTTT.

As to this clone: Sequence at one end of the junction differs from germline and may be a read error. The rearrangement uses TRBV6-5 and TRBJ2-7; weak D call: TRBD1 (6 bases). This CDR3 is built from 15 residues. CDR1 is MNHEY and CDR2 is SVGAGI in the germline V gene. In nucleotides, the CDR3 is TGTGCCAGCAGTTACGGTCGGGTGGACAGACTGGGGTTGTGCTTC. Its translation is CASSYGRVDRLGLCF.

The V and J genes are TRBV29-1 and TRBJ2-3; perhaps TRBD1 as D (7 bases). CDR3 length equals 14 residues. The ends were cut back, 6 bases at V and 0 bases at J, with 13 bases in the middle. Germline V gene lookup returns CDR1 SQVTM and CDR2 ANQGSEA. This CDR3 reads CSVGGQSSTDTQYF. In DNA, the CDR3 is TGCAGCGTCGGGGGACAGTCTAGCACAGATACGCAGTATTTT.

The chain employs TRBV5-5 and TRBJ2-1, with TRBD2 identical over 11 bases. The V gene's germline CDR1 is SGHKS and CDR2 YYEKEE (reference sequence). The V and J ends lost 0 bases and 6 bases, in that order; junction bases with no gene match: 2. The CDR3 contains 15 residues. In nucleotides, the CDR3 is TGTGCCAGCAGCTTGGGACTAGCGGGGTTCAATGAGCAGTTCTTC. Its translation: CASSLGLAGFNEQFF.

The rearrangement joins TRBV7-2 to TRBJ2-7; D unclear. Germline CDR1 is SGHTA and CDR2 is FQGNSA. V lost 1 base and J lost 3, with 10 bases in between. The CDR3 covers 14 residues. CDR3 bases: TGTGCCAGCAGCTTAGGGCGGAATAACTACGAGCAGTACTTC. Protein sequence: CASSLGRNNYEQYF.

This clone is a singleton in its sample. This chain joins TRBV18 and TRBJ1-4, with D tentatively TRBD1 (5 bases). The CDR3 is made up of 14 amino acids. V dropped 0 bases and J dropped 8 bases, with 10 bases sitting between them. CDR1 and CDR2 from the germline V gene are KGHSH and LQKENI. The CDR3 loop is CASSPPGVREKLFF. The CDR3 bases are TGTGCCAGCTCACCACCAGGGGTGCGGGAAAAACTGTTTTTT.

The gene calls are TRBV24-1 and TRBJ2-5; a weak D match, TRBD1 (8 bases). The CDR3 has 17 amino acids. Looked up from germline, CDR1 is KGHDR and CDR2 is SFDVKD. The germline V and J ends were trimmed by 5 bases and 5 bases, with 23 bases remaining between them. As DNA, the CDR3 is TGTGCCACCAGTGCTTCTCCCCGACAGGGGCGGGGGGAGACCCAGTACTTC. Protein product: CATSASPRQGRGETQYF.

V is TRBV21-1 and J is TRBJ1-5; TRBD1, the table's D call, was not compared with the DNA. TRBV21-1 is given as a pseudogene. CDR3 size: 16 residues. The chain's CDR3 is CASSKGSGTRPQPQHF. The DNA for the CDR3 is TGTGCCAGCAGCAAAGGGTCAGGCACCCGCCCTCAGCCCCAGCATTTT.

The chain recombines TRBV30 with TRBJ2-3; 8 bases fit TRBD2. With V trimmed by 5 bases and J by 0 bases, 13 bases remained unmatched. In germline, CDR1 is GTSNPN, CDR2 SVGIG (reference sequence). This CDR3 contains 17 residues. This chain's CDR3 is CAWGSGARGISTDTQYF. In DNA, the CDR3 is TGTGCCTGGGGTAGCGGGGCCCGCGGGATAAGCACAGATACGCAGTATTTT.

This clone came up once. V is TRBV7-9 and J is TRBJ1-3, with 9 bases fitting TRBD1. Trimming cost V 5 bases and J 16 bases; bases outside gene matches: 9. CDR1 is SEHNR and CDR2 is FQNEAQ in the germline V gene (reference sequence). The CDR3 contains 12 residues. The CDR3, as DNA: TGTGCCAGCAGCGATCTAACAGGACAGGGGTATTTT. Protein: CASSDLTGQGYF.

The chain uses TRBV7-6 and TRBJ2-5; 11 bases match TRBD2. Germline trimming cut 2 bases from V and 7 bases from J; bases unmatched to any gene: 6. Germline V lookup: CDR1 SGHVS, CDR2 FNYEAQ. The CDR3 length is 15 residues. CDR3 sequence (DNA): TGTGCCAGCAGCTTACCTAGCGGGGGGCTAGGGACCCAGTACTTC. This translates into CASSLPSGGLGTQYF.

J is TRBJ2-1 and V is TRBV9; 10 bases are a match to TRBD2. V lost 3 bases, J lost 4 bases, and 4 bases stayed unmatched. This CDR3 has 15 residues. The germline V gene has CDR1 SGDLS and CDR2 YYNGEE. CDR3 in amino acids: CASSAAGGLYNEQFF. The CDR3 DNA sequence: TGTGCCAGCAGCGCAGCGGGGGGGCTGTACAATGAGCAGTTCTTC.

The chain combines TRBV4-1 with TRBJ2-3, with D possibly TRBD2 on 5 matching bases. V lost 0 bases to trimming and J lost 0 bases, with 13 bases between them. This CDR3 is 17 amino acids long. Germline V gene data show CDR1 as MGHRA and CDR2 as YSYEKL. The DNA of the CDR3 is TGCGCCAGCAGCCAAGATGAGGGCAGAGTTAGCACAGATACGCAGTATTTT. It yields the protein CASSQDEGRVSTDTQYF.